The rows below give T cell receptor beta chains drawn from one sample of a study of neurological immune-mediated disorders. A single record per CDR3 protein comes from TCRdb applying MiXCR to the 5' RACE reads. The sample gives some 30,000 distinct CDR3 sequences, approximately 5% of which show up once; approximately 2.1% is in the top ten. Material for sequencing was CD4+ T cells from blood. These receptors came from a woman between 45 and 60 years old in good health. Both conserved end residues are part of each CDR3. Each record gives: CDR3 DNA, CDR3 protein, D gene, V gene, J gene, clone size. D genes are given only for firm matches. Clone size is stated in some rows and not others, as once, few, many or a class when expanded.

DNA: TGCGCCAGCAGCCGGGCGATAGGGGGCGAGACTGAAGCTTTCTTT; CDR3: CASSRAIGGETEAFF; D: TRBD1; V: TRBV5-1; J: TRBJ1-1; size: many
DNA: TGTGCCATCTCGGGACAGACGTTCTACGAGCAGTACTTC; CDR3: CAISGQTFYEQYF; D: TRBD1; V: TRBV10-3; J: TRBJ2-7; size: many
DNA: TGTGCCAGCAGCTCTGGACTGATCTCCTACGAGCAGTACTTC; CDR3: CASSSGLISYEQYF; D: -; V: TRBV7-2; J: TRBJ2-7; size: many
DNA: TGTGCCAGCAGTGAAGCCCCGGGGCAGACATACGAGCAGTACTTC; CDR3: CASSEAPGQTYEQYF; D: -; V: TRBV6-1; J: TRBJ2-7; size: many
DNA: TGTGCCATAAGGGGGCAGAACACTGAAGCTTTCTTT; CDR3: CAIRGQNTEAFF; D: TRBD1; V: TRBV10-3; J: TRBJ1-1; size: medium-sized
DNA: TGTGCCAGCAGCCAAAACGGGAACACCGGGGAGCTGTTTTTT; CDR3: CASSQNGNTGELFF; D: -; V: TRBV14; J: TRBJ2-2; size: many
DNA: TGTGCCAGCAGCGGAGGGGGTAATGAGCAGTTCTTC; CDR3: CASSGGGNEQFF; D: -; V: TRBV5-6; J: TRBJ2-1; size: -
DNA: TGTGCCAGCAGCTGGGACAGGGGGGACACAGATACGCAGTATTTT; CDR3: CASSWDRGDTDTQYF; D: TRBD1; V: TRBV7-9; J: TRBJ2-3; size: many
DNA: TGTGCCAGCAGCTTAGAGAATGGAGTGCAGAATGGCTACACCTTC; CDR3: CASSLENGVQNGYTF; D: -; V: TRBV7-8; J: TRBJ1-2; size: many
DNA: -; CDR3: CASSLIGEQYFGPGTEAFF; D: -; V: TRBV7-2; J: TRBJ1-1; size: -
DNA: TGTGCCAGCAGCTCGAGGAGGGATACGCAGTATTTT; CDR3: CASSSRRDTQYF; D: -; V: TRBV7-2; J: TRBJ2-3; size: many
DNA: TGCGCCAGCAGCTTGCCCGACACCGGGGAGCTGTTTTTT; CDR3: CASSLPDTGELFF; D: -; V: TRBV5-1; J: TRBJ2-2; size: many
DNA: TGTGCCAGCAGCTCGACATTCAGGGACAGGGTAAGGACAGATACGCAGTATTTT; CDR3: CASSSTFRDRVRTDTQYF; D: TRBD1; V: TRBV5-5; J: TRBJ2-3; size: many
DNA: TGTGCCACCAGTGACAGATTACAGGACAACTATGGCTACACCTTC; CDR3: CATSDRLQDNYGYTF; D: -; V: TRBV24-1; J: TRBJ1-2; size: many
DNA: TGTGCCAGCAGCTTAGGGGGACAGAACTATGGCTACACCTTC; CDR3: CASSLGGQNYGYTF; D: TRBD1; V: TRBV7-2; J: TRBJ1-2; size: many
DNA: TGTGCCAGCTCACCAACATCTGGGGCCAACGTCCTGACTTTC; CDR3: CASSPTSGANVLTF; D: -; V: TRBV18; J: TRBJ2-6; size: few
DNA: TGTGCCAGCAGGTATGGTATGAACACTGAAGCTTTCTTT; CDR3: CASRYGMNTEAFF; D: -; V: TRBV25-1; J: TRBJ1-1; size: many
DNA: TGTGCCAGCAGCTTAACGGTGGGGTACCAAGAGACCCAGTACTTC; CDR3: CASSLTVGYQETQYF; D: -; V: TRBV11-2; J: TRBJ2-5; size: -
DNA: TGTGCCAGCAGCGTAGAGGTGGGACAAATCACAGTGTTCAATGAGCAGTTCTTC; CDR3: CASSVEVGQITVFNEQFF; D: -; V: TRBV9; J: TRBJ2-1; size: many
DNA: TGTGCCAGCAGGGCGGGACAGACGAACACCGGGGAGCTGTTTTTT; CDR3: CASRAGQTNTGELFF; D: -; V: TRBV5-6; J: TRBJ2-2; size: many
DNA: TGTGCCAGCAGGGATACAGGGGCCAATTCACCCCTCCACTTT; CDR3: CASRDTGANSPLHF; D: TRBD1; V: TRBV12-3/TRBV12-4; J: TRBJ1-6; size: many
DNA: TGTGCCAGCGTAGGGACTAGCGGGAAGGGGGGTGAGCAGTTCTTC; CDR3: CASVGTSGKGGEQFF; D: TRBD2; V: TRBV27; J: TRBJ2-1; size: many
DNA: TGTGCCAGCAGGCCGGGACAACCCACCGGGGAGCTGTTTTTT; CDR3: CASRPGQPTGELFF; D: -; V: TRBV28; J: TRBJ2-2; size: many
DNA: TGTGCCAGCAGCCAAGAATGGAGCGGGGGGGGACGTGGAAACATTCAGTACTTC; CDR3: CASSQEWSGGGRGNIQYF; D: TRBD2; V: TRBV4-2; J: TRBJ2-4; size: many
DNA: TGCGCCAGCAGCCCCTTAGCGGGGGCCTACGAGCAGTACTTC; CDR3: CASSPLAGAYEQYF; D: TRBD2; V: TRBV5-1; J: TRBJ2-7; size: many
DNA: TGTGCCACCAGCAGAGATAGGATCACTAGCACAGATACGCAGTATTTT; CDR3: CATSRDRITSTDTQYF; D: -; V: TRBV15; J: TRBJ2-3; size: many
DNA: TGTGCCAGCACCCATCTCGGACAGGGTGGGTACAATGAGCAGTTCTTC; CDR3: CASTHLGQGGYNEQFF; D: TRBD1; V: TRBV28; J: TRBJ2-1; size: many
DNA: TGCAGTGCCCCACGTGCGGGAGGGGATGAGCAGTTCTTC; CDR3: CSAPRAGGDEQFF; D: TRBD2; V: TRBV20-1; J: TRBJ2-1; size: many
DNA: TGCGCCAGCAGCCCTCGGACAGGGGGGTCCGAGCAGTACTTC; CDR3: CASSPRTGGSEQYF; D: TRBD1; V: TRBV5-1; J: TRBJ2-7; size: many
DNA: TGTGCCAGCAGTGCCCTCTCCACCGGGGAGCTGTTTTTT; CDR3: CASSALSTGELFF; D: -; V: TRBV25-1; J: TRBJ2-2; size: many
DNA: TGTGCCAGCAGTGAAGTCCGGGGCCTAAGCACAGATACGCAGTATTTT; CDR3: CASSEVRGLSTDTQYF; D: -; V: TRBV25-1; J: TRBJ2-3; size: many
DNA: TGTGCCGGGGGCCTAGCGGGACAGGGAGGCTACACCTTC; CDR3: CAGGLAGQGGYTF; D: TRBD1; V: TRBV28; J: TRBJ1-2; size: many
DNA: TGCAGTGCTAGAAGGGACAGCATGAACACTGAAGCTTTCTTT; CDR3: CSARRDSMNTEAFF; D: TRBD1; V: TRBV20-1; J: TRBJ1-1; size: many
DNA: TGTGCCAGCGGAGGCGGGGTAGCGGAGAGCTACGAGCAGTACTTC; CDR3: CASGGGVAESYEQYF; D: -; V: TRBV7-9; J: TRBJ2-7; size: many
DNA: TGTGCCAGCAGCCCCAGGACAGGGGCTGAAGCTTTCTTT; CDR3: CASSPRTGAEAFF; D: TRBD1; V: TRBV7-2; J: TRBJ1-1; size: many
DNA: TGCAGTGCTAGAGATTTTCTCCAAGGCACAGATACGCAGTATTTT; CDR3: CSARDFLQGTDTQYF; D: -; V: TRBV20-1; J: TRBJ2-3; size: many
DNA: TGTGCCAGCTCACCGGGGACAGCCGAGGGAGGTGAGCAGTTCTTC; CDR3: CASSPGTAEGGEQFF; D: -; V: TRBV18; J: TRBJ2-1; size: -
DNA: TGTGCCAGCAGCTTTTCGGGCCAGGTGAATGAAAAACTGTTTTTT; CDR3: CASSFSGQVNEKLFF; D: -; V: TRBV5-5; J: TRBJ1-4; size: medium-sized
DNA: TGCGCCAGCAGCCCAACTAGCGGGAGTAACAATGAGCAGTTCTTC; CDR3: CASSPTSGSNNEQFF; D: TRBD2; V: TRBV5-1; J: TRBJ2-1; size: many
DNA: TGTGCCAGCAGCGTAGGACTAGCGGGAGCCGGGGGAGTTAGGAATGAGCAGTTCTTC; CDR3: CASSVGLAGAGGVRNEQFF; D: TRBD2; V: TRBV11-2; J: TRBJ2-1; size: many
DNA: TGCAGTGCCAGAGGAGGTATGGGTGGGGCCAACGTCCTGACTTTC; CDR3: CSARGGMGGANVLTF; D: -; V: TRBV20-1; J: TRBJ2-6; size: many
DNA: TGCAGCGTTAATCTATGGACCGAGGGCGAGCAGTACTTC; CDR3: CSVNLWTEGEQYF; D: -; V: TRBV29-1; J: TRBJ2-7; size: many
DNA: TGCGCCAGCAGCCAAGAAGACGGGGGGGCCGATGAGCAGTTCTTC; CDR3: CASSQEDGGADEQFF; D: TRBD2; V: TRBV4-1; J: TRBJ2-1; size: many
DNA: TGTGCCAGCAGCCCAGGGTCGGGCGGGGAGCTGTTTTTT; CDR3: CASSPGSGGELFF; D: -; V: TRBV7-3; J: TRBJ2-2; size: medium-sized
DNA: TGCGCCAGCAGCTTGTCGGCAGGGGGCCCTCAGGATGGCTACACCTTC; CDR3: CASSLSAGGPQDGYTF; D: TRBD1; V: TRBV5-1; J: TRBJ1-2; size: many
DNA: TGTGCCAGCAGCAATAGCGGGAGCTCCTACGAGCAGTACTTC; CDR3: CASSNSGSSYEQYF; D: TRBD2; V: TRBV7-9; J: TRBJ2-7; size: many
DNA: TGCAGCGTTGTTTTTTCCGCAGTGGAGTACTTC; CDR3: CSVVFSAVEYF; D: -; V: TRBV29-1; J: TRBJ2-7; size: many
DNA: TGCAGTGCTAGACCGTCTAGCGTTCAGTACTTC; CDR3: CSARPSSVQYF; D: -; V: TRBV20-1; J: TRBJ2-4; size: many
DNA: TGTGCCACCAGTGATAACCAGGGAGACCAAGAGACCCAGTACTTC; CDR3: CATSDNQGDQETQYF; D: -; V: TRBV24-1; J: TRBJ2-5; size: many
DNA: TGTGCCAGCAGCCTCATGGACTGGAATGAGCAGTTCTTC; CDR3: CASSLMDWNEQFF; D: -; V: TRBV5-5; J: TRBJ2-1; size: many
DNA: TGTGCCAGCACTCAGGGGCGAGGGACTGAAGCTTTCTTT; CDR3: CASTQGRGTEAFF; D: -; V: TRBV28; J: TRBJ1-1; size: many
DNA: TGCAGTGCTAGAGATTTAGCGGGGGCGTTCTACGAGCAGTACTTC; CDR3: CSARDLAGAFYEQYF; D: TRBD2; V: TRBV20-1; J: TRBJ2-7; size: many
DNA: TGTGCCAGCAGCTTTGTAGGTAGCGGGGGCTACGAGCAGTACTTC; CDR3: CASSFVGSGGYEQYF; D: TRBD2; V: TRBV7-9; J: TRBJ2-7; size: many